The T cell receptor beta chain described here comes from a study of blood T cell repertoires in COVID-19. In the study overall: Sources were T cells, B-cell-depleted T cells, or PBMCs; the material itself was cDNA or gDNA.

This clone was seen only a few times. In the authors' workflow: Scientists estimated how many nucleated cells there were by amplifying reference gene primers. Generated by immunoSEQ multiplex PCR, the TCRdb table keeps only in-frame clones and is missing some. V and J calls and clone size come straight from that table; D and trimming were deduced from the DNA. The sample has 150,000 to 200,000 clones, about nine tenths seen once; the top ten hold around 17%. The CDR3 loop spans 15 amino acids. The germline CDR1 and CDR2 sequences are SGHVS and FNYEAQ. V dropped 5 bases and J dropped 10; count of bases not matched to a gene: 11.

The chain combines TRBV7-6 with TRBJ1-6; 7 bases are shared with TRBD1. This TCR derives from a man aged 60 to 75 with active or convalescent COVID-19. Sequenced input: peripheral blood. CDR3 loop: CASSPRQGEESPLHF. CDR3 coding DNA: TGTGCCAGCAGCCCCAGACAGGGCGAGGAATCACCCCTCCACTTT.